This paragraph covers one T cell receptor (beta chain) sequence. Its antigen is unknown. The source of the sample is a study of CD8+ T cells in alopecia areata. Sequencing used cDNA as its template, made by extracting RNA and reverse transcribing it. The table came from immunoSEQ multiplex PCR; TCRdb's copy has only in-frame clones and leaves some out. The repertoire has about 99,000 clones, approximately 84% of them found once; the top ten carry roughly 10%. Points from the study as a whole: Against the mouse data, patients shared TCRs less clearly, possibly for HLA reasons.

Described treatment: oral pan-JAK inhibitor, 5-10 mg twice daily. The length of the CDR3 is 16 residues. Germline CDR1 and CDR2: SEHNR and FQNEAQ (reference sequence). The J segment lost 2 bases and the V segment lost 5 bases, leaving 10 bases of the junction unmatched. The source was CD8+ T cells sorted from blood, collected at week 34, from a patient treated with tofacitinib. This receptor was identified in a human donor with alopecia areata. The chain recombines TRBV7-9 with TRBJ2-7, with 9 nucleotides matching TRBD1. The CDR3 region has the DNA TGTGCCAGCAGCCCCTTGGCGGGACAGGGAGCCTACGAGCAGTACTTC. It codes for CASSPLAGQGAYEQYF.